This T cell receptor beta chain was recorded in a study of T cell responses to AZD1222 COVID-19 vaccine. The length of the CDR3 is 13 residues. V was pared by 0 bases and J by 4 bases, with 6 bases between. The V gene's germline CDR1 is SGHAT and CDR2 FQNNGV. Only in-frame clones appear in the TCRdb table, and some are missing; sequencing was by immunoSEQ multiplex PCR. Seen here are tens of thousands of clones, around 80% observed once, and the top ten hold roughly 4%. The specimen comprised peripheral blood, sampled 28 days after the second AZD1222 dose. This sequence was found in an adult who received the AZD1222 COVID-19 vaccine. V usage is TRBV11-2 and J usage is TRBJ1-2; D unclear. CDR3 in amino acids: CASSLDLGYGYTF. Written as DNA, the CDR3 is TGTGCCAGCAGCTTAGACTTGGGCTATGGCTACACCTTC.